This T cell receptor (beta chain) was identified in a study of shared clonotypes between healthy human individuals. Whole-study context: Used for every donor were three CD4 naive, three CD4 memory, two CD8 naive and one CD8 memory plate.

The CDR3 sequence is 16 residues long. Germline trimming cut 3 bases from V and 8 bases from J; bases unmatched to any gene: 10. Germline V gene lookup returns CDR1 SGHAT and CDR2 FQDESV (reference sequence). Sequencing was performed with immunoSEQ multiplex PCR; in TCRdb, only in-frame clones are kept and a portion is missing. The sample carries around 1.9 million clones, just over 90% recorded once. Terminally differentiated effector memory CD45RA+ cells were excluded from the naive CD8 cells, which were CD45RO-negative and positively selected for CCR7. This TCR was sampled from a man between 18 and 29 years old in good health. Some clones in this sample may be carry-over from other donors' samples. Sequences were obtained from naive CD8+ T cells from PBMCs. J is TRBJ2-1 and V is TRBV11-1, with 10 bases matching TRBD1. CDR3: CASSFSGTGVWYEQFF. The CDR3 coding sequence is TGTGCCAGCAGCTTTTCCGGGACAGGGGTTTGGTATGAGCAGTTCTTC.